This note documents a single TCR beta chain sequence. Antigen specificity is unknown. The sample comes from a study of T cell responses to AZD1222 COVID-19 vaccine. Notes on the study in general: Breadth and depth of Spike-specific TCRs rose after two AZD1222 doses. No day 14 peak samples; only post-peak repertoires were characterized. Mapped onto spike, vaccine-associated CD4 TCRs spanned it and were dominant at 160-218 and 743-854. Donor demographics were predominantly white British with a female majority; clonal diversity may be underestimated.

The protocol was immunoSEQ multiplex PCR, while the TCRdb copy is restricted to in-frame clones and leaves out a portion. The table shows about 110,000 clones, with about four fifths occurring only once. The V end lost 2 bases, the J end lost 1 base, and 12 bases lay between the germline ends. The CDR3 extends over 15 amino acids. Germline loops: CDR1 MNHNS, CDR2 SASEGT. The TCR comes from an adult in good health. This specimen consisted of peripheral blood, obtained on day 0 of AZD1222 vaccination. This chain joins TRBV6-1 and TRBJ2-7, with TRBD1 as a possible D gene (5 bases). The CDR3 DNA reads TGTGCCAGCAGTGAATGGTCAGGACAATCCTACGAGCAGTACTTC. Translated: CASSEWSGQSYEQYF.